The 19 T cell receptor beta chains presented below share a single source sample, sequenced in a study of CD8 T cells in Susac syndrome. Random hexamers were used to reverse transcribe the RNA input (0.5 to 1 ug). TCRdb re-called the immunoSEQ multiplex PCR reads through MiXCR, storing one row per CDR3 protein. The table shows around 300,000 distinct CDR3 sequences, with 89% occurring only once. The sample consisted of CD8+ T cells from PBMCs. The receptors stem from a human donor with multiple sclerosis.

This chain connects TRBV19 to TRBJ1-4; D unresolved. V was pared by 8 bases and J by 7 bases, with 11 bases between. Germline values: CDR1 LNHDA, CDR2 SQIVND (reference sequence). The CDR3 is 12 residues long. CDR3 sequence: CASFGGGEKLFF. In DNA, the CDR3 is TGTGCCAGTTTCGGCGGTGGTGAAAAACTGTTTTTT. Full variable domain (missing parts from reference TRBV19 and TRBJ1-4): DGGITQSPKYLFRKEGQNVTLSCEQNLNHDAMYWYRQDPGQGLRLIYYSQIVNDFQKGDIAEGYSVSREKKESFPLTVTSAQKNPTAFYLCASFGGGEKLFFGSGTQLSVL.

This chain joins TRBV27 and TRBJ2-7; 7 nucleotides match TRBD1. In germline, CDR1 is MNHEY, CDR2 SMNVEV (reference sequence). This CDR3 region has 14 residues. With V trimmed by 3 bases and J by 3 bases, 5 bases remained unmatched. The CDR3 protein is CASSFLGTVYEQYF. In DNA form, the CDR3 reads TGTGCCAGCAGTTTTTTAGGGACAGTCTACGAGCAGTACTTC.

The rearrangement joins TRBV28 to TRBJ2-7; 7 nucleotides align to TRBD2. CDR3 length: 15 residues. The V gene's germline CDR1 is MDHEN and CDR2 SYDVKM. Trimming cost V 3 bases and J 3 bases; bases outside gene matches: 8. The CDR3 region is CASSFARDYYYEQYF. CDR3 DNA: TGTGCCAGCAGTTTTGCCCGGGACTACTACTACGAGCAGTACTTC. Full variable domain (missing parts from reference TRBV28 and TRBJ2-7): DVKVTQSSRYLVKRTGEKVFLECVQDMDHENMFWYRQDPGLGLRLIYFSYDVKMKEKGDIPEGYSVSREKKERFSLILESASTNQTSMYLCASSFARDYYYEQYFGPGTRLTVT.

The sample holds a few counts of this clonotype. The V and J genes are TRBV10-3 and TRBJ2-7, with TRBD2 as a possible D gene (6 bases). Trimming removed 3 bases at V and 2 bases at J, with 14 bases between. Per germline, CDR1 ENHRY and CDR2 SYGVKD. The CDR3 is 15 residues long. The CDR3: CAISDPPGGTYEQYF. The CDR3 nucleotides are TGTGCCATCAGTGACCCGCCCGGCGGGACCTACGAGCAGTACTTC.

This rearrangement joins TRBV30 to TRBJ2-7; 13 bases are shared with TRBD2. V lost 8 bases to trimming and J lost 4 bases; unmatched junction nucleotides: 2. The germline V gene encodes CDR1 GTSNPN and CDR2 SVGIG (reference sequence). The CDR3 runs 12 residues. CDR3 DNA sequence: TGTGCCACTAGCGGGAGGGGGTACGAGCAGTACTTC. Translated, it gives CATSGRGYEQYF.

V usage is TRBV29-1 and J usage is TRBJ1-1, with D perhaps matching TRBD1 (6 bases). V was cut by 6 bases and J by 0 bases, with 17 bases left in between. The CDR3 length is 15 residues. The germline V gene encodes CDR1 SQVTM and CDR2 ANQGSEA. CDR3 loop: CSVGGRPGLNTEAFF. CDR3 nucleotide sequence: TGCAGCGTGGGGGGCAGGCCGGGACTGAACACTGAAGCTTTCTTT.

CDR3 DNA sequence: TGCAGCGTTGATGGTGGGGTCGCAACTGAAGCTTTCTTT. Its protein product is CSVDGGVATEAFF. The chain is built from TRBV29-1 and TRBJ1-1; no firm D call. Germline V gene lookup returns CDR1 SQVTM and CDR2 ANQGSEA. V was pared by 3 bases and J by 5 bases, with 13 bases between. This CDR3 has 13 residues.

The sample holds one count of this clonotype. The J gene is TRBJ2-2, the V gene TRBV3-1, with D unresolved. V shed 4 bases and J shed 1 base, with 13 bases lying between them. CDR1 LGHDT and CDR2 YNNKEL come from the germline V gene (reference sequence). This CDR3 spans 16 amino acids. Here the CDR3 reads CASSPWSGENTGELFF. CDR3 bases: TGTGCCAGCAGCCCCTGGAGTGGTGAGAACACCGGGGAGCTGTTTTTT.

The chain's CDR3 is CASSLVWRLADADTQYF. CDR3 DNA: TGTGCCAGCAGCTTAGTTTGGCGACTAGCGGATGCAGATACGCAGTATTTT. The rearrangement uses TRBV13 and TRBJ2-3, with TRBD2 matching over 9 bases. The V and J ends lost 1 base and 4 bases, in that order; junction bases with no gene match: 9. CDR3 length: 17 amino acids. Germline V gives CDR1 PRHDT, CDR2 FYEKMQ (reference sequence). Supplemented by reference TRBV13 and TRBJ2-3, the full variable domain reads AAGVIQSPRHLIKEKRETATLKCYPIPRHDTVYWYQQGPGQDPQFLISFYEKMQSDKGSIPDRFSAQQFSDYHSELNMSSLELGDSALYFCASSLVWRLADADTQYFGPGTRLTVL.

This clonotype was seen only a few times. V gene TRBV15 combines with J gene TRBJ2-1; D ambiguous. CDR3 size: 11 residues. Germline CDR1 LNHNV, CDR2 YYDKDF (reference sequence). V lost 8 bases to trimming and J lost 4 bases, with 6 bases between them. The CDR3 nucleotides read TGTGCCACCCGAGGATACAATGAGCAGTTCTTC. It is translated as CATRGYNEQFF.

The chain joins TRBV2 to TRBJ2-7; 8 bases are shared with TRBD1. This CDR3 is built from 12 residues. After removal of 5 bases from V and 4 bases from J, the junction contained 1 base not matched to a gene. Germline values: CDR1 SNHLY, CDR2 FYNNEI. The CDR3, as DNA: TGTGCCAGCAGTTGGACAGGGTACGAGCAGTACTTC. Protein product: CASSWTGYEQYF.

The V gene is TRBV5-4, the J gene TRBJ2-3, with D tentatively TRBD1 or TRBD2 (5 bases each). Germline V gives CDR1 SGHNT, CDR2 YYREEE (reference sequence). CDR3 length equals 18 residues. Trimming cost V 4 bases and J 2 bases, with 23 bases left between them. CDR3 in amino acids: CASSRGELDPDSTDTQYF. The DNA of the CDR3 is TGTGCCAGCAGCCGAGGGGAGTTGGACCCAGACTCCACAGATACGCAGTATTTT.

The chain combines TRBV20-1 with TRBJ2-7; D may correspond to TRBD1 or TRBD2 (5 bases each). The CDR3 length is 14 residues. CDR1 and CDR2 from the germline V gene are DFQATT and SNEGSKA (reference sequence). The V and J ends lost 4 bases and 2 bases respectively, with 15 bases between them. The DNA of the CDR3 is TGCAGTGCTACGGACCGGGACGGGACCTACGAGCAGTACTTC. Translation gives CSATDRDGTYEQYF.

The chain uses TRBV5-1 and TRBJ1-3; 7 bases line up with TRBD1. Germline V gives CDR1 SGHRS, CDR2 YFSETQ. V shed 3 bases, J shed 3 bases, and the junction held 6 bases outside the gene matches. The CDR3 is 15 residues long. The CDR3 is CASSWGTAFGNTIYF. CDR3 nucleotide sequence: TGCGCCAGCAGCTGGGGGACAGCGTTTGGAAACACCATATATTTT.

This chain uses TRBV29-1 with TRBJ2-3, with 7 positions matching TRBD2. The CDR3 contains 14 residues. The J segment lost 5 bases and the V segment lost 3 bases, leaving 8 bases of the junction unmatched. Germline lookup yields CDR1 SQVTM and CDR2 ANQGSEA. The CDR3: CSVDGGRGLDTQYF. CDR3 sequence (DNA): TGCAGCGTTGACGGCGGGAGAGGTTTAGATACGCAGTATTTT.

The chain carries TRBV30 and TRBJ2-5, with D perhaps TRBD2 (5 bases). Trimming cost V 0 bases and J 0 bases, with 14 bases left between them. Per germline, CDR1 GTSNPN and CDR2 SVGIG (reference sequence). The CDR3 contains 16 residues. Here the CDR3 reads CAWSVRRGPNQETQYF. The DNA for the CDR3 is TGTGCCTGGAGTGTACGCCGGGGTCCGAACCAAGAGACCCAGTACTTC.

The chain uses TRBV11-3 and TRBJ2-7; 8 positions agree with TRBD1. Per germline, CDR1 SGHNT and CDR2 YENEEA. The CDR3 is 14 amino acids. Trimming cost V 1 base and J 6 bases; bases outside gene matches: 5. CDR3 loop: CASSLAGGGTEQYF. CDR3 bases: TGTGCCAGCAGCTTAGCAGGGGGCGGAACCGAGCAGTACTTC.

The genes are TRBV2 and TRBJ1-5, with 8 positions matching TRBD1. The length of the CDR3 is 18 residues. Losses at the gene ends were 5 bases for V and 0 bases for J; bases not matched to a gene: 12. Germline V gives CDR1 SNHLY, CDR2 FYNNEI. The CDR3 spells CASSFLRTGPYSNQPQHF. CDR3 bases: TGTGCCAGCAGTTTCCTGAGGACAGGGCCATATAGCAATCAGCCCCAGCATTTT. The full variable domain, completed using reference TRBV2 and TRBJ1-5, is EPEVTQTPSHQVTQMGQEVILRCVPISNHLYFYWYRQILGQKVEFLVSFYNNEISEKSEIFDDQFSVERPDGSNFTLKIRSTKLEDSAMYFCASSFLRTGPYSNQPQHFGDGTRLSIL.

This clonotype was detected a few times. The junction departs from germline at one end; a sequencing error may be responsible. The J gene is TRBJ2-5, the V gene TRBV7-7, with unresolved D. The CDR3 runs to 13 residues. Germline V lookup: CDR1 SSHAT, CDR2 FNYEAQ (reference sequence). CDR3 in amino acids: CASSLNLQETQYF. CDR3 coding DNA: TGTGCTAGCAGCTTAAACCTCCAAGAGACCCAGTACTTC.